The present entry profiles one T cell receptor beta chain with its context. Profiled with immunoSEQ multiplex PCR; TCRdb holds only in-frame clones, not every one. The sample has some 8,900 clones, roughly 91% seen once. V was clipped by 3 bases and J by 4 bases; unmatched bases: 2. CDR3 length: 15 amino acids. Germline CDR1 and CDR2: SNHLY and FYNNEI. The sample comes from a study of technical replicates of blood from several donors. The V and J genes are TRBV2 and TRBJ2-3; 12 bases map to TRBD2. Sequencing was performed on PBMCs. The receptor's source is a human donor in good health. CDR3 region: CASSETSGSPDTQYF. The CDR3 coding sequence is TGTGCCAGCAGTGAGACTAGCGGGAGCCCAGATACGCAGTATTTT.